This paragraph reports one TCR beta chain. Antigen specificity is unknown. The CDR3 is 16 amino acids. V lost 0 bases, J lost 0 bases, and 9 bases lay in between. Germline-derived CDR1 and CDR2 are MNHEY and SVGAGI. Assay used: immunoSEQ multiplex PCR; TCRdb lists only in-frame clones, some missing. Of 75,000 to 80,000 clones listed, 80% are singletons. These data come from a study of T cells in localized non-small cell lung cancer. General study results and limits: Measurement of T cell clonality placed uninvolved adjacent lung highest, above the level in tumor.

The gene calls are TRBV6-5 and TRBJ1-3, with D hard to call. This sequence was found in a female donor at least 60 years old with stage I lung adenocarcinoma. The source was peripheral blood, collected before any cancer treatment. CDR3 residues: CASSYSVPSSGNTIYF. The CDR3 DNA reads TGTGCCAGCAGTTACTCGGTCCCATCCTCTGGAAACACCATATATTTT.